Below, 15 T cell receptor beta chains from the same sample are listed, as sequenced in a study of T cells in Graves' hyperthyroidism and ophthalmopathy. From RNA transcripts, TCR beta CDR3 regions were amplified. TCR CDR3 regions were first amplified by RT-PCR with HTBI primers. TCRdb passed the multiplex PCR reads through MiXCR, listing each CDR3 protein once. The sample has roughly 380,000 distinct CDR3 sequences; 15% to 20% are singletons. The sample taken for sequencing was blood. The receptors come from a woman between 40 and 50 years old with Graves' ophthalmopathy.

This clonotype was recorded many times. The chain is built from TRBV20-1 and TRBJ2-7; D is unresolved. The germline V and J ends were trimmed by 0 bases and 2 bases, with 8 bases remaining between them. This CDR3 contains 13 residues. The germline V gene encodes CDR1 DFQATT and CDR2 SNEGSKA (reference sequence). The CDR3 DNA reads as TGCAGTGCTAGAGAAGCGTCTACCTACGAGCAGTACTTC. This encodes CSAREASTYEQYF.

This clonotype was seen many times. The chain joins TRBV30 to TRBJ2-2, with TRBD2 as a possible D gene (5 bases). The length of the CDR3 is 13 residues. Germline lookup yields CDR1 GTSNPN and CDR2 SVGIG (reference sequence). Trimming shortened V by 0 bases and J by 3 bases, and 5 bases separated the two germline ends. The CDR3 coding sequence is TGTGCCTGGAGTGTCGGGGACACCGGGGAGCTGTTTTTT. Translated, it gives CAWSVGDTGELFF. Complete variable domain (other parts from reference TRBV30 and TRBJ2-2): SQTIHQWPATLVQPVGSPLSLECTVEGTSNPNLYWYRQAAGRGLQLLFYSVGIGQISSEVPQNLSASRPQDRQFILSSKKLLLSDSGFYLCAWSVGDTGELFFGEGSRLTVL.

This clonotype was counted at least ten times. The chain recombines TRBV11-3 with TRBJ1-6; D not resolved. Germline V gives CDR1 SGHNT, CDR2 YENEEA. This CDR3 has 19 amino acids. Trimming took 3 bases from V and 0 from J, leaving 18 bases between them. As DNA, the CDR3 is TGTGCCAGCAGCTTCCGACACGACCCCTGGAGCTCCTATAATTCACCCCTCCACTTT. It codes for CASSFRHDPWSSYNSPLHF.

The rearrangement joins TRBV28 to TRBJ2-5; weak D call: TRBD1 (6 bases). V gave up 6 bases and J gave up 9 bases, with 23 bases separating them. Germline CDR1 reads MDHEN; CDR2 reads SYDVKM. The CDR3 is 15 amino acids. CDR3 protein: CASRPEDRPTRAQYF. CDR3 in DNA: TGTGCCAGCAGACCCGAAGACAGGCCAACTCGGGCCCAGTACTTC.

This clonotype was detected ten times or more. This chain connects TRBV7-9 to TRBJ2-7; the D gene is possibly TRBD1 (6 bases). The CDR3 runs to 12 residues. V was cut by 3 bases and J by 7 bases, with 10 bases left in between. CDR1 is SEHNR and CDR2 is FQNEAQ in the germline V gene (reference sequence). CDR3 DNA sequence: TGTGCCAGCAGCTTCGACAGGAGTGAGCAGTACTTC. Residues: CASSFDRSEQYF.

The sample holds many counts of this clonotype. This chain connects TRBV6-1 to TRBJ2-5; D not resolved. CDR3 length: 14 residues. Trimming pared 1 base from V and 2 bases from J, leaving 8 bases between. Germline CDR1 and CDR2: MNHNS and SASEGT. The CDR3 loop reads CASSEVTLQETQYF. The CDR3 nucleotides are TGTGCCAGCAGTGAAGTGACCCTTCAAGAGACCCAGTACTTC.

The gene calls are TRBV30 and TRBJ1-1; no reliable D call. The CDR3 covers 12 residues. The V end was cut by 4 bases, the J end by 1 base, with 7 bases between. Germline assignment: CDR1 GTSNPN and CDR2 SVGIG (reference sequence). CDR3: CAWILRNTEAFF. In nucleotides, the CDR3 is TGTGCCTGGATTTTGAGGAACACTGAAGCTTTCTTT.

Ten or more counts support this clonotype. The V gene is TRBV30, the J gene TRBJ2-7; 7 positions match TRBD1. Germline values: CDR1 GTSNPN, CDR2 SVGIG (reference sequence). CDR3 length equals 17 residues. Germline trimming cut 2 bases from V and 4 bases from J; bases unmatched to any gene: 17. The CDR3 sequence: CAWSSPIARIRGYEQYF. CDR3 coding DNA: TGTGCCTGGAGTTCCCCGATCGCTCGAATCAGGGGGTACGAGCAGTACTTC.

This clonotype was recorded at least ten times. The J gene is TRBJ2-7, the V gene TRBV4-3, with D perhaps being TRBD1 or TRBD2 (5 bases each). Trimming cost V 0 bases and J 2 bases, with 11 bases left between them. The CDR3 totals 15 residues. Per germline, CDR1 LGHNA and CDR2 YSLEER. The CDR3 region has the DNA TGCGCCAGCAGCCAAGATTTTTGGGGGACCTACGAGCAGTACTTC. Translating gives CASSQDFWGTYEQYF.

This clonotype was seen repeatedly, ten times or more. The chain is built from TRBV5-1 and TRBJ1-2; no clear D gene. The length of the CDR3 is 13 residues. V was shortened by 1 base and J by 0 bases, with 4 bases between the two germline ends. The germline gives CDR1 SGHRS, CDR2 YFSETQ. Written as DNA, the CDR3 is TGCGCCAGCAGCTTGAACGCTAACTATGGCTACACCTTC. This translates into CASSLNANYGYTF. The entire variable domain, with the rest obtained from reference TRBV5-1 and TRBJ1-2, is as follows: KAGVTQTPRYLIKTRGQQVTLSCSPISGHRSVSWYQQTPGQGLQFLFEYFSETQRNKGNFPGRFSGRQFSNSRSEMNVSTLELGDSALYLCASSLNANYGYTFGSGTRLTVV.

This clonotype was picked up many times. This chain connects TRBV29-1 to TRBJ1-1; TRBD1 matches at 7 bases. The trim removed 2 bases at V and 4 bases at J, leaving 7 bases unmatched. Germline V gene data show CDR1 as SQVTM and CDR2 as ANQGSEA. The CDR3 has 14 amino acids. The CDR3 DNA is TGCAGCGTTGAACACGACAGGGAGGGCACTGAAGCTTTCTTT. Protein sequence: CSVEHDREGTEAFF.

There are many counts of this clonotype. The V and J genes are TRBV27 and TRBJ2-2; D is ambiguous. Trimming left V 2 bases short and J 7 bases short, with 5 bases between. Germline assignment: CDR1 MNHEY and CDR2 SMNVEV (reference sequence). This CDR3 is 12 amino acids long. CDR3 DNA sequence: TGTGCCAGCAGTTTAACCGGCGGGGAGCTGTTTTTT. The encoded protein is CASSLTGGELFF.

This chain uses TRBV7-8 with TRBJ1-5; D gene ambiguous. CDR3 size: 16 residues. Between the trimmed V and J ends, which lost 2 bases and 0 bases, there was a span of 11 bases. Germline CDR1 SGHVS, CDR2 FQNEAQ. CDR3 residues: CASSLQVPYSNQPQHF. The CDR3 DNA reads TGTGCCAGCAGCTTACAGGTACCCTATAGCAATCAGCCCCAGCATTTT. Drawing the rest from reference TRBV7-8 and TRBJ1-5, the complete variable domain is GAGVSQSPRYKVAKRGQDVALRCDPISGHVSLFWYQQALGQGPEFLTYFQNEAQLDKSGLPSDRFFAERPEGSVSTLKIQRTQQEDSAVYLCASSLQVPYSNQPQHFGDGTRLSIL.

Ten or more counts support this clonotype. The chain combines TRBV19 with TRBJ1-5; no clear D. The germline gives CDR1 LNHDA, CDR2 SQIVND (reference sequence). Trimming stripped 5 bases from V and 0 bases from J, with 20 bases between. The CDR3 is 18 residues long. The CDR3 protein is CASSQKTRRRYSNQPQHF. The CDR3 region has the DNA TGTGCCAGTAGTCAAAAGACACGCCGTAGATATAGCAATCAGCCCCAGCATTTT.

This clonotype has a handful of counts. The rearrangement links TRBV6-2 or TRBV6-3 to TRBJ2-5; D may correspond to TRBD1 or TRBD2 (5 bases each). The CDR3 extends over 15 amino acids. Germline CDR1 reads MNHEY; CDR2 reads SVGEGT. V lost 6 bases and J lost 0, with 14 bases in between. The CDR3 here is CASRGTDEYQETQYF. CDR3 nucleotides: TGTGCCAGCAGAGGGACGGACGAGTACCAAGAGACCCAGTACTTC.